These 9 T cell receptor beta chains were sequenced from one sample in a study of blood T cell repertoires in COVID-19. Assay: immunoSEQ multiplex PCR; the TCRdb copy retains only in-frame clones and omits some. Among a few hundred thousand clones, almost 90% were seen once, and the ten largest hold around 1.9%. The sample was peripheral blood. These receptors were collected from a woman aged 60-75 years with COVID-19, enrolled during active disease.

The V gene is TRBV7-2, the J gene TRBJ2-7, with 11 nucleotides matching TRBD2. Germline V CDR1 and CDR2: SGHTA, FQGNSA. Trimming took 6 bases from V and 0 from J; bases not matched to a gene: 4. The CDR3 extends over 15 amino acids. CDR3: CASSTSGGPSYEQYF. In DNA form, the CDR3 reads TGTGCCAGCAGTACTAGCGGGGGACCCTCCTACGAGCAGTACTTC.

This clone has a single count. The rearrangement uses TRBV3-1 (or the pseudogene TRBV3-2) and TRBJ1-2, with 7 bases lining up with TRBD1. Germline CDR1 LGHDT, CDR2 YNNKEL (reference sequence). The junction had 4 bases not matched to a gene; V was cut back by 0 bases and J by 6 bases. The CDR3 totals 14 residues. The CDR3 DNA follows: TGTGCCAGCAGCCAAGATAGGGGGCGGGATGGCTACACCTTC. Translating it yields CASSQDRGRDGYTF.

The chain combines TRBV6-1 with TRBJ1-2; D is possibly TRBD1 (6 bases). The V gene's germline CDR1 is MNHNS and CDR2 SASEGT. The V and J ends lost 3 bases and 9 bases respectively, with 23 bases between them. This CDR3 has 16 amino acids. The CDR3 DNA is TGTGCCAGCAGTGACAGAGAAGGGCAGGGGACGATTCGCTACACCTTC. As protein: CASSDREGQGTIRYTF.

This clone was counted between two and nine times. The chain combines TRBV28 with TRBJ2-7; 7 positions agree with TRBD1. Per the germline V gene, CDR1 is MDHEN and CDR2 is SYDVKM. V gave up 6 bases and J gave up 5 bases; unmatched junction bases: 10. The CDR3 extends over 14 amino acids. Written as DNA, the CDR3 is TGTGCCAGCAGCTCCCGACAGGGTCGGGACGAGCAGTACTTC. Translation: CASSSRQGRDEQYF. The entire variable domain, with the rest obtained from reference TRBV28 and TRBJ2-7, is as follows: DVKVTQSSRYLVKRTGEKVFLECVQDMDHENMFWYRQDPGLGLRLIYFSYDVKMKEKGDIPEGYSVSREKKERFSLILESASTNQTSMYLCASSSRQGRDEQYFGPGTRLTVT.

The rearrangement uses TRBV2 and TRBJ1-4; 10 bases fit TRBD1. This CDR3 has 14 amino acids. V dropped 7 bases and J dropped 8; count of bases not matched to a gene: 7. In germline, CDR1 is SNHLY, CDR2 FYNNEI. CDR3 in amino acids: CASTMTGGSEKLFF. The CDR3 bases are TGTGCCAGCACCATGACAGGGGGCTCCGAAAAACTGTTTTTT.

The rearrangement uses TRBV6-4 and TRBJ1-1, with D hard to call. Per the germline V gene, CDR1 is MRHNA and CDR2 is SNTAGT. V was trimmed by 2 bases and J by 5 bases, leaving 12 bases between them. The CDR3 sequence is 14 residues long. The CDR3 coding sequence is TGTGCCAGCAGTGACGTGGCAGGAGGAACTGAAGCTTTCTTT. Translated, it gives CASSDVAGGTEAFF.

CDR3 bases: TGCGCCAGCAGCTTGGCCTCATTTAACAGGGTCGCTGAAGCTTTCTTT. Translation: CASSLASFNRVAEAFF. The chain carries TRBV5-1 and TRBJ1-1; TRBD1 might be the D (6 bases). This CDR3 comprises 16 residues. Germline-derived CDR1 and CDR2 are SGHRS and YFSETQ. Trimming shortened V by 0 bases and J by 6 bases, and 18 bases separated the two germline ends.

This sequence joins TRBV5-1 and TRBJ2-1, with D perhaps matching TRBD2 (5 bases). V dropped 4 bases and J dropped 0 bases, with 11 bases sitting between them. CDR3 length: 15 amino acids. Germline V gene data show CDR1 as SGHRS and CDR2 as YFSETQ. CDR3 in amino acids: CASSTGGSSYNEQFF. DNA for the CDR3: TGCGCCAGCAGCACCGGTGGGAGCTCCTACAATGAGCAGTTCTTC. Full variable domain (remainder filled in from reference TRBV5-1 and TRBJ2-1): KAGVTQTPRYLIKTRGQQVTLSCSPISGHRSVSWYQQTPGQGLQFLFEYFSETQRNKGNFPGRFSGRQFSNSRSEMNVSTLELGDSALYLCASSTGGSSYNEQFFGPGTRLTVL.

The chain recombines TRBV14 with TRBJ2-5; D uncertain. Trimming pared 4 bases from V and 7 bases from J, leaving 13 bases between. Germline CDR1 reads SGHDN; CDR2 reads FVKESK. This CDR3 region has 13 residues. The CDR3 bases are TGTGCCAGCAGCCTGACATCTATGGGGACCCAGTACTTC. Translating gives CASSLTSMGTQYF.